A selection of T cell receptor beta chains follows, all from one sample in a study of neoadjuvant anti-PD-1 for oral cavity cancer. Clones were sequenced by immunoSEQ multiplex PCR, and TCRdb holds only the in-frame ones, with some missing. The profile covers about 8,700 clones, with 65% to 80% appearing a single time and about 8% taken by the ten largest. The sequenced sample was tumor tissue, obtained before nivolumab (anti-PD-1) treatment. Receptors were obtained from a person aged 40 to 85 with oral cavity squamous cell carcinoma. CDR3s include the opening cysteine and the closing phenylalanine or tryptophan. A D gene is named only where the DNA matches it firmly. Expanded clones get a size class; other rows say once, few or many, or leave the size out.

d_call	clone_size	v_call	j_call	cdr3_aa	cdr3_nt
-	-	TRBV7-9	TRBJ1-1	CASRDVNLRPAFF	TGTGCCAGCAGAGACGTGAACCTCCGACCGGCTTTCTTT
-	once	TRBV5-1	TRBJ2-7	CASRPGPQGNEQYF	TGCGCCAGCAGACCGGGACCCCAAGGCAACGAGCAGTACTTC
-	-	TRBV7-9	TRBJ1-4	CASSSYRDEEKLFF	TGTGCCAGCAGCTCATACAGGGACGAGGAAAAACTGTTTTTT
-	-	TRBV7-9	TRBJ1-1	CASSFPGHLNTEAFF	TGTGCCAGCAGCTTTCCGGGACACCTGAACACTGAAGCTTTCTTT
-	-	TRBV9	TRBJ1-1	CASSVGAGRNTEAFF	TGTGCCAGCAGCGTAGGGGCAGGGAGGAACACTGAAGCTTTCTTT
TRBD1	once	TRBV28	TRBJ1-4	CASNPAGTVKLFF	TGTGCCAGCAACCCGGCCGGGACAGTCAAGCTGTTTTTT
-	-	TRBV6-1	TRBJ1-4	CASSGWTNEKLFF	TGTGCCAGCAGTGGGTGGACTAATGAAAAACTGTTTTTT
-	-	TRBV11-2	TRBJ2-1	CASSPDIGGMFYNEQFF	TGTGCCAGCAGCCCGGATATTGGGGGGATGTTCTACAATGAGCAGTTCTTC
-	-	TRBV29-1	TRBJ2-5	CSGRVLEETQYF	TGCAGCGGGAGGGTTCTGGAAGAGACCCAGTACTTC
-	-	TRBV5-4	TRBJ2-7	CASSWGDGRYYEQYF	TGTGCCAGCAGCTGGGGGGACGGACGTTACTACGAGCAGTACTTC
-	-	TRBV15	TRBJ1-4	CATSRDPTAVYEKLFF	TGTGCCACCAGCAGAGACCCCACAGCGGTCTATGAAAAACTGTTTTTT
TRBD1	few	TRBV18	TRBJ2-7	CASSPPMGQGYSYEQYF	TGTGCCAGCTCACCACCGATGGGACAGGGCTACTCCTACGAGCAGTACTTC
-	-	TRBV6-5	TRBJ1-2	CASSYQGGSGDGYTF	TGTGCCAGCAGTTACCAAGGGGGGTCGGGGGACGGCTACACCTTC
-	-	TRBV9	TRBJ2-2	CASSGRANTGELFF	TGTGCCAGCTCAGGACGCGCGAACACCGGGGAGCTGTTTTTT
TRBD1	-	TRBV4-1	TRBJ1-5	CASSQELGGGFGNQPQHF	TGCGCCAGCAGCCAAGAGTTAGGGGGCGGTTTCGGGAACCAGCCCCAGCATTTT
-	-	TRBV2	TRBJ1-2	CASSAGSGYGYTF	TGTGCCAGCAGCGCAGGGTCCGGCTATGGCTACACCTTC
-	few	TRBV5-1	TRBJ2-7	CASSFTFGEYSYEQYF	TGCGCCAGCAGCTTCACATTCGGAGAGTACTCCTACGAGCAGTACTTC
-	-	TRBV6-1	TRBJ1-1	CASSEGGRRRAFF	TGTGCCAGCAGTGAAGGGGGAAGGCGTCGGGCTTTCTTT
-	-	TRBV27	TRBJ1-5	CASSFSNQPQHF	TGTGCCAGCAGTTTTAGCAATCAGCCCCAGCATTTT
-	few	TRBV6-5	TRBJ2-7	CASSYSGREQYF	TGTGCCAGCAGTTACTCAGGGCGCGAGCAGTACTTC
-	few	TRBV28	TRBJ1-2	CASTSWGDTNYGYTF	TGTGCCAGCACCTCATGGGGCGATACTAACTATGGCTACACCTTC
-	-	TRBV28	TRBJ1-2	CASSLPGSYGYTF	TGTGCCAGCAGTTTGCCAGGGAGTTATGGCTACACCTTC
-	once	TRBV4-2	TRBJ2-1	CASSRNSYNEQFF	TGTGCCAGCAGCCGGAACTCCTACAATGAGCAGTTCTTC
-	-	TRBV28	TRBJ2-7	CASSPRGNGPYEQYF	TGTGCCAGCAGTCCCCGGGGGAATGGCCCCTACGAGCAGTACTTC
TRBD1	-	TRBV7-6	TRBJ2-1	CASSLWARDRENEQFF	TGTGCCAGCAGCTTATGGGCCCGGGACAGGGAGAATGAGCAGTTCTTC
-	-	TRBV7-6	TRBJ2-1	CASSLSGQGNEQFF	TGTGCCAGCAGCTTATCCGGCCAGGGCAATGAGCAGTTCTTC
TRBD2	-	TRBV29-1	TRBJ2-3	CSVLAGGGSDTQYF	TGCAGCGTTTTAGCGGGGGGCGGGTCAGATACGCAGTATTTT
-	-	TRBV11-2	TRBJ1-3	CASSLGLGYSGNTIYF	TGTGCCAGCAGCTTAGGTCTGGGGTATTCTGGAAACACCATATATTTT
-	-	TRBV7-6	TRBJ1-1	CASSSRRGSTEAFF	TGTGCCAGCAGCTCCCGACGGGGGAGCACTGAAGCTTTCTTT
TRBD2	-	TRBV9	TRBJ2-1	CASSGGIAGGNNEQFF	TGTGCCAGCAGCGGGGGGATAGCGGGAGGGAACAATGAGCAGTTCTTC
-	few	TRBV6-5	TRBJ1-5	CASSYSGEQAQPQHF	TGTGCCAGCAGTTACTCGGGTGAACAGGCTCAGCCCCAGCATTTT
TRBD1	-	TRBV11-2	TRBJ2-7	CASSPTGGLPYEQYF	TGTGCCAGCAGTCCTACAGGGGGCCTTCCCTACGAGCAGTACTTC
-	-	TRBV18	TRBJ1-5	CASSPLNGNQPQHF	TGTGCCAGCTCACCACTTAACGGAAATCAGCCCCAGCATTTT
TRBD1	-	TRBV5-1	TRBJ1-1	CASGTGQGQNTEAFF	TGCGCCAGCGGAACGGGACAGGGGCAGAACACTGAAGCTTTCTTT
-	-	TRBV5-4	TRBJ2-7	CASSGGSYEQYF	TGTGCCAGCAGCGGGGGTTCCTACGAGCAGTACTTC
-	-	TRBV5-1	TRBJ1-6	CASSPAVRGVSSPLHF	TGCGCCAGCAGCCCCGCTGTTCGGGGGGTGAGTTCACCCCTCCACTTT
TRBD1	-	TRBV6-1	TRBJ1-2	CASSVGDRSYGYTF	TGTGCCAGCAGTGTGGGGGACAGGAGCTATGGCTACACCTTC
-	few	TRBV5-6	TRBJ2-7	CASSRGGRDEQYF	TGTGCCAGCAGCAGAGGGGGGCGGGACGAGCAGTACTTC